These T cell receptor beta chains were read from a single sample in a study of cytomegalovirus exposure and HLA in healthy donors. The protocol was immunoSEQ multiplex PCR, while the TCRdb copy is restricted to in-frame clones and leaves out a portion. The table includes about 74,000 clones, 94% detected once. Material for sequencing was PBMCs. The source of these receptors is a man aged 18-30 years in good health and CMV-seropositive. Each CDR3 is given with its conserved first and last residue. A D gene is named only where the DNA matches it firmly. Clone size, where shown, is once, few, many, or a class for clones that have expanded.

abundance | j_gene | v_gene | d_gene | CDR3aa | CDR3nt
. | TRBJ2-2 | TRBV2 | . | CASSGANTGELFF | TGTGCCAGCTCGGGGGCGAACACCGGGGAGCTGTTTTTT
once | TRBJ2-2 | TRBV5-4 | . | CASSFFAGSLTTGELFF | TGTGCCAGCAGCTTCTTCGCGGGGTCCCTTACCACCGGGGAGCTGTTTTTT
. | TRBJ2-5 | TRBV5-1 | TRBD2 | CASSRLAEQETQYF | TGCGCCAGCAGCCGACTAGCGGAACAAGAGACCCAGTACTTC
. | TRBJ1-1 | TRBV11-3 | TRBD1 | CASSNFVTGDTEAFF | TGTGCCAGCAGCAATTTTGTGACAGGGGACACTGAAGCTTTCTTT
. | TRBJ2-1 | TRBV5-6 | . | CASKYAALYNEQFF | TGTGCCAGCAAATACGCAGCGCTTTACAATGAGCAGTTCTTC
. | TRBJ2-1 | TRBV5-1 | . | CASSLVQGSYNEQFF | TGCGCCAGCAGCTTGGTTCAGGGCTCCTACAATGAGCAGTTCTTC
. | TRBJ2-3 | TRBV15 | TRBD1 | CATSPTGLENTQYF | TGTGCCACCAGCCCGACAGGGTTAGAAAATACGCAGTATTTT
. | TRBJ1-1 | TRBV6-5 | . | CASSDGQVNTEAFF | TGTGCCAGCAGTGATGGGCAGGTGAACACTGAAGCTTTCTTT
. | TRBJ2-7 | TRBV9 | . | CASSVDGGISYEQYF | TGTGCCAGCAGCGTAGATGGGGGCATCTCCTACGAGCAGTACTTC
. | TRBJ2-7 | TRBV7-2 | TRBD2 | CASSFSPGLGNEQYF | TGTGCCAGCAGCTTCTCACCGGGACTAGGAAACGAGCAGTACTTC
. | TRBJ2-1 | TRBV2 | . | CAGKDTAQGEQFF | TGTGCTGGTAAGGACACGGCCCAGGGGGAGCAGTTCTTC
. | TRBJ2-7 | TRBV27 | . | CASSHLGPSYEQYF | TGTGCCAGCAGTCACTTGGGGCCCTCCTACGAGCAGTACTTC
. | TRBJ2-7 | TRBV4-1 | . | CASSQATIGEQYF | TGCGCCAGCAGCCAGGCTACTATCGGCGAGCAGTACTTC
. | TRBJ2-1 | TRBV18 | . | CASRERGGAGYNEQFF | TGTGCCAGCCGGGAGCGAGGGGGCGCCGGCTACAATGAGCAGTTCTTC
. | TRBJ2-3 | TRBV5-1 | . | CASSSRSVTDTQYF | TGCGCCAGCAGCTCCCGCTCGGTCACAGATACGCAGTATTTT
. | TRBJ1-1 | TRBV6-5 | TRBD1 | CASSSPGQGDTEAFF | TGTGCCAGCAGTTCTCCGGGGCAGGGGGACACTGAAGCTTTCTTT
. | TRBJ2-7 | TRBV4-2 | . | CASSPRESPYEQYF | TGTGCCAGCAGTCCAAGGGAGTCCCCCTACGAGCAGTACTTC
medium-sized | TRBJ2-1 | TRBV4-1 | TRBD2 | CASSRHASGAYNEQFF | TGCGCCAGCAGCCGCCACGCTAGCGGCGCCTACAATGAGCAGTTCTTC
once | TRBJ2-1 | TRBV18 | TRBD2 | CASSPGLAGANNEQFF | TGTGCCAGCTCACCCGGACTAGCGGGAGCGAACAATGAGCAGTTCTTC
. | TRBJ1-2 | TRBV11-3 | . | CASSLEGQGGYTF | TGTGCCAGCAGCTTAGAGGGGCAGGGTGGCTACACCTTC
. | TRBJ1-1 | TRBV20-1 | TRBD1 | CSAREDREAFF | TGCAGTGCTAGGGAGGACAGGGAAGCTTTCTTT
. | TRBJ2-1 | TRBV28 | TRBD2 | CASRTSSGNEQFF | TGTGCCAGCCGGACTAGCTCAGGCAATGAGCAGTTCTTC
. | TRBJ2-1 | TRBV18 | . | CASSPGRGAAKGSYNEQFF | TGTGCCAGCTCACCTGGGAGGGGGGCAGCAAAGGGAAGCTACAATGAGCAGTTCTTC
. | TRBJ2-3 | TRBV9 | TRBD2 | CASSVTSASSTDTQYF | TGTGCCAGCAGCGTAACTAGCGCGTCTAGCACAGATACGCAGTATTTT
. | TRBJ2-7 | TRBV2 | TRBD2 | CASRLGLAEYF | TGTGCCAGCAGACTTGGACTAGCGGAGTACTTC
. | TRBJ1-3 | TRBV6-1 | . | CASSEAQVAGNTIYF | TGTGCCAGCAGTGAAGCGCAGGTAGCTGGAAACACCATATATTTT